Below are 14 T cell receptor beta chains sequenced from a single sample in a study of glioma-infiltrating T cells after dendritic cell vaccination. Time point indicated: after dendritic cell vaccination, including at tumor progression/relapse. Only in-frame clones appear in the TCRdb table, and some are missing; sequencing was by immunoSEQ multiplex PCR. The data hold roughly 85,000 clones, with 85% observed a single time. The source material was blood, sampled after dendritic cell vaccination. The source is a human donor with glioblastoma.

The rearrangement uses TRBV6-5 and TRBJ2-7; D gene unclear. CDR1 and CDR2 from the germline V gene are MNHEY and SVGAGI. The CDR3 sequence is 15 residues long. V was cut by 6 bases and J by 5 bases, with 20 bases left in between. The CDR3 is CASSPSPGFSNEQYF. The CDR3, as DNA: TGTGCCAGCAGCCCCTCTCCCGGGTTTAGTAACGAGCAGTACTTC.

The rearrangement joins TRBV7-2 to TRBJ2-3; TRBD2 matches at 12 bases. This CDR3 has 14 residues. After removal of 4 bases from V and 6 bases from J, the junction contained 2 bases not matched to a gene. The germline gives CDR1 SGHTA, CDR2 FQGNSA. The CDR3 bases are TGTGCCAGCAGCTCTAGCGGGAGGGGCGATACGCAGTATTTT. This encodes CASSSSGRGDTQYF.

The table lists this clone with a count of one. The chain couples TRBV4-1 to TRBJ1-1; TRBD1 matches at 12 bases. Germline V gene sequence: CDR1 MGHRA, CDR2 YSYEKL. This CDR3 has 21 residues. The J segment lost 5 bases and the V segment lost 0 bases, leaving 19 bases of the junction unmatched. The CDR3 sequence is CASSQEPRAYGTGGVGTEAFF. DNA of the CDR3: TGCGCCAGCAGCCAAGAGCCAAGGGCGTACGGGACAGGGGGCGTCGGAACTGAAGCTTTCTTT.

The chain joins TRBV5-6 to TRBJ2-5, with 10 nucleotides matching TRBD1. This CDR3 has 18 amino acids. Germline CDR1 reads SGHDT; CDR2 reads YYEEEE. V gave up 0 bases and J gave up 5 bases; unmatched junction bases: 13. The CDR3 DNA is TGTGCCAGCAGCTTGGCCGCCGACAGGGGGCTCTTTCGGGAGACCCAGTACTTC. Encoded protein: CASSLAADRGLFRETQYF.

The rearrangement uses TRBV9 and TRBJ2-5; TRBD2 matches 8 bases. Unmatched junction bases numbered 4, after V lost 0 bases and J lost 3 bases. The CDR3 contains 15 residues. Germline CDR1 SGDLS, CDR2 YYNGEE. CDR3 sequence: CASSVAGGNKETQYF. CDR3 DNA: TGTGCCAGCAGCGTAGCGGGGGGGAACAAAGAGACCCAGTACTTC.

In DNA, the CDR3 is TGCGCCAGCAGCTCTCAGACAGGGACGGTAGAGCAGTACTTC. It yields the protein CASSSQTGTVEQYF. This chain joins TRBV5-1 and TRBJ2-7; 7 bases agree with TRBD1. V lost 3 bases, J lost 7 bases, and 10 bases stayed unmatched. The CDR3 contains 14 residues. Germline V gene sequence: CDR1 SGHRS, CDR2 YFSETQ.

This clone has only one observation. The V and J genes are TRBV13 and TRBJ2-3, with a weak D call TRBD1 (5 bases). This CDR3 region has 15 residues. Germline V gene lookup returns CDR1 PRHDT and CDR2 FYEKMQ (reference sequence). Trimming stripped 7 bases from V and 1 base from J, with 15 bases between. The DNA of the CDR3 is TGTGCCAGCAAAGGGGCGCGAATTCGCACAGATACGCAGTATTTT. Amino acids: CASKGARIRTDTQYF. Looking up the rest from reference TRBV13 and TRBJ2-3 gives the full variable domain: AAGVIQSPRHLIKEKRETATLKCYPIPRHDTVYWYQQGPGQDPQFLISFYEKMQSDKGSIPDRFSAQQFSDYHSELNMSSLELGDSALYFCASKGARIRTDTQYFGPGTRLTVL.

The genes are TRBV11-2 and TRBJ2-2; 9 bases align to TRBD2. This CDR3 has 15 amino acids. The germline V gene encodes CDR1 SGHAT and CDR2 FQNNGV. Trimming at V came to 1 base and at J to 5 bases, leaving 2 bases not matched to a gene. CDR3 residues: CASSLAAGGTGELFF. The CDR3 coding sequence is TGTGCCAGCAGCTTAGCAGCGGGGGGTACCGGGGAGCTGTTTTTT. Full variable domain (rest looked up from reference TRBV11-2 and TRBJ2-2): EAGVAQSPRYKIIEKRQSVAFWCNPISGHATLYWYQQILGQGPKLLIQFQNNGVVDDSQLPKDRFSAERLKGVDSTLKIQPAKLEDSAVYLCASSLAAGGTGELFFGEGSRLTVL.

The chain recombines TRBV27 with TRBJ2-7; 10 nucleotides align to TRBD2. Trimming removed 6 bases from V and 4 bases from J; junction bases left unmatched: 6. Germline values: CDR1 MNHEY, CDR2 SMNVEV (reference sequence). This CDR3 region has 14 residues. The CDR3 here is CASRSLAGVYEQYF. CDR3 nucleotides: TGTGCCAGCAGGTCTCTAGCGGGAGTTTACGAGCAGTACTTC.

The chain carries TRBV29-1 and TRBJ1-1; D may be TRBD1 (6 bases). The CDR3 extends over 13 amino acids. Per the germline V gene, CDR1 is SQVTM and CDR2 is ANQGSEA. V lost 7 bases and J lost 0, with 12 bases in between. The chain's CDR3 is CSAWTAMNTEAFF. CDR3 nucleotide sequence: TGCAGCGCCTGGACAGCGATGAACACTGAAGCTTTCTTT.

The V and J genes are TRBV27 and TRBJ2-4, with 10 bases fitting TRBD2. This CDR3 comprises 15 residues. CDR1 is MNHEY and CDR2 is SMNVEV in the germline V gene (reference sequence). The V and J ends lost 6 bases and 4 bases, in that order; junction bases with no gene match: 6. The CDR3 loop reads CASSPGLARKNIQYF. In nucleotides, the CDR3 is TGTGCCAGCAGCCCGGGACTAGCGAGAAAAAACATTCAGTACTTC.

The count of this clone is one. V and J are TRBV6-5 and TRBJ2-1, with 11 nucleotides matching TRBD2. V was pared by 6 bases and J by 5 bases, with 6 bases of the junction left unmatched. The CDR3 has 15 amino acids. CDR1 MNHEY and CDR2 SVGAGI come from the germline V gene. The CDR3 sequence is CASSQGLAVNNEQFF. The CDR3 DNA reads TGTGCCAGCAGCCAGGGACTAGCGGTGAACAATGAGCAGTTCTTC.

The chain uses TRBV6-6 and TRBJ2-2; 8 bases map to TRBD1. CDR1 is MNHNY, CDR2 SVGAGI, per germline (reference sequence). The CDR3 totals 16 residues. V shed 7 bases, J shed 5 bases, and the junction held 12 bases outside the gene matches. The DNA of the CDR3 is TGTGCCAGCACAAGGGCGCAGGGGGCGGGAACCGGGGAGCTGTTTTTT. It yields the protein CASTRAQGAGTGELFF.

The chain joins TRBV6-5 to TRBJ2-7; D is possibly TRBD1 (6 bases). The CDR3 is 15 amino acids. The germline CDR1 and CDR2 sequences are MNHEY and SVGAGI. The V end lost 2 bases, the J end lost 4 bases, and 15 bases lay between the germline ends. This CDR3 is CASSYRAAGAYEQYF. In nucleotides, the CDR3 is TGTGCCAGCAGTTACCGGGCGGCAGGGGCGTACGAGCAGTACTTC.